The clone carrying this T cell receptor beta chain has just a few counts. The antigen is unknown. The CDR3 covers 15 residues. Germline V gene lookup returns CDR1 KGHSH and CDR2 LQKENI. V shed 8 bases and J 6 bases; nucleotides not matched to a gene: 12. This specimen belongs to a study of identical twins. The study, taken as a whole, reports: Those out-of-frame alpha sequences shared by twins showed an excess of low generation probability. Donors were not followed over many years; analysis was cross-sectional.

A single record per CDR3 protein comes from TCRdb applying MiXCR to the 5' RACE reads. The sample shows about 240,000 distinct CDR3 sequences, 12% of them seen only once. Every sampled donor was Caucasian and healthy. These data also formed part of another study, on yellow fever vaccine responses in identical twins. That paper notes: Twins' T cell vaccine responses reportedly looked partly convergent, partly personalized.

The rearrangement links TRBV18 to TRBJ2-7; 11 bases match TRBD1. The TCR was taken from a woman aged 18-30 years in good health. Material for sequencing was memory (CD45RO+) T cells sorted from blood. The chain's CDR3 is CASRERGTGGTEQYF. The CDR3 nucleotides read TGTGCCAGCAGAGAGAGGGGGACAGGGGGAACCGAGCAGTACTTC.